Below, 19 T cell receptor beta chains from the same sample are listed, as sequenced in a study of Graves' ophthalmopathy and Graves' hyperthyroidism. Amplification of the TCR beta CDR3 regions used RNA transcripts (as template). An opening RT-PCR round employed HTBI primers and preceded a second-round multiplex PCR. TCRdb called the multiplex PCR reads again in MiXCR, with one record for every CDR3 protein. The sample yields about 700,000 distinct CDR3 sequences, 35% to 50% seen once. Sequenced sample: peripheral blood. Receptors were obtained from an adult man with Graves' ophthalmopathy.

This clonotype was picked up a small number of times. The V gene is TRBV2, the J gene TRBJ1-2, with D unresolved. Between the trimmed V and J ends, which lost 7 bases and 5 bases, there was a span of 8 bases. Per germline, CDR1 SNHLY and CDR2 FYNNEI. The CDR3 runs to 11 residues. The CDR3 loop reads CASISGYGYTF. The CDR3 nucleotides are TGTGCCAGCATCTCTGGGTATGGCTACACCTTC. The whole variable domain, filled in from reference TRBV2 and TRBJ1-2, reads EPEVTQTPSHQVTQMGQEVILRCVPISNHLYFYWYRQILGQKVEFLVSFYNNEISEKSEIFDDQFSVERPDGSNFTLKIRSTKLEDSAMYFCASISGYGYTFGSGTRLTVV.

This clonotype was seen repeatedly, ten times or more. This sequence joins TRBV11-2 and TRBJ1-1; a weak D match, TRBD1 (6 bases). CDR1 and CDR2 (germline): SGHAT, FQNNGV. Trimming stripped 5 bases from V and 1 base from J, with 8 bases between. The CDR3 contains 13 residues. CDR3: CASSGQPNTEAFF. CDR3 DNA sequence: TGTGCCAGCAGCGGACAGCCGAACACTGAAGCTTTCTTT.

The V call is TRBV2, the J call TRBJ2-5, with TRBD2 matching 10 bases. The CDR3 consists of 16 residues. CDR1 is SNHLY and CDR2 is FYNNEI in the germline V gene. The junction had 13 bases not matched to a gene; V was cut back by 8 bases and J by 4 bases. The CDR3 spells CASVLALAGLGETQYF. CDR3 bases: TGTGCCAGCGTCCTAGCACTAGCGGGGTTGGGAGAGACCCAGTACTTC.

The rearrangement links TRBV25-1 to TRBJ1-1; the D is unclear. Per the germline V gene, CDR1 is MGHDK and CDR2 is SYGVNS. This CDR3 is built from 13 residues. Deletions cut 1 base from V and 7 bases from J, with 10 bases between. The CDR3 sequence: CASSESGPGEAFF. CDR3 bases: TGTGCCAGCAGTGAATCTGGGCCCGGTGAAGCTTTCTTT.

This clonotype was recorded a few times. The chain couples TRBV20-1 to TRBJ1-1; D perhaps matches TRBD1 (6 bases). Germline V gene sequence: CDR1 DFQATT, CDR2 SNEGSKA (reference sequence). CDR3 length equals 13 residues. Trimming took 6 bases from V and 6 from J, leaving 17 bases between them. The DNA for the CDR3 is TGCAGTGCCCTCAGGGGAGGTAGGGCTGAAGCTTTCTTT. This translates into CSALRGGRAEAFF.

This clonotype was observed at least ten times. V and J are TRBV15 and TRBJ1-6; D is uncertain. This CDR3 is built from 15 residues. CDR1 is LNHNV and CDR2 is YYDKDF in the germline V gene (reference sequence). Trimming left V 5 bases short and J 7 bases short, with 15 bases between. The CDR3, as DNA: TGTGCCACCAGCCTCGGGCAGTTCTCAAATTCACCCCTCCACTTT. Encoded protein: CATSLGQFSNSPLHF. Using reference TRBV15 and TRBJ1-6 for the parts outside the CDR3, the full variable domain is DAMVIQNPRYQVTQFGKPVTLSCSQTLNHNVMYWYQQKSSQAPKLLFHYYDKDFNNEADTPDNFQSRRPNTSFCFLDIRSPGLGDTAMYLCATSLGQFSNSPLHFGNGTRLTVT.

V gene TRBV7-9 combines with J gene TRBJ2-2; 8 positions match TRBD2. Looked up from germline, CDR1 is SEHNR and CDR2 is FQNEAQ (reference sequence). This CDR3 contains 18 residues. Trimming removed 5 bases from V and 1 base from J; junction bases left unmatched: 12. CDR3 nucleotides: TGTGCCAGCAGCCCGCTTAGGGTAGCGGGATTGAACACCGGGGAGCTGTTTTTT. It yields the protein CASSPLRVAGLNTGELFF. Variable domain in full (rest from reference TRBV7-9 and TRBJ2-2): DTGVSQNPRHKITKRGQNVTFRCDPISEHNRLYWYRQTLGQGPEFLTYFQNEAQLEKSRLLSDRFSAERPKGSFSTLEIQRTEQGDSAMYLCASSPLRVAGLNTGELFFGEGSRLTVL.

The chain employs TRBV6-1 and TRBJ2-7; TRBD2 agrees at 10 bases. The trim removed 5 bases at V and 3 bases at J, leaving 13 bases unmatched. This CDR3 is built from 17 residues. Germline CDR1 is MNHNS and CDR2 is SASEGT. The CDR3 is CASSPHTPGLAFYEQYF. CDR3 coding DNA: TGTGCCAGCAGTCCGCACACCCCGGGACTAGCGTTCTACGAGCAGTACTTC.

This clonotype was counted many times. The J gene is TRBJ2-5, the V gene TRBV20-1; 7 nucleotides line up with TRBD1. Unmatched junction bases numbered 9, after V lost 1 base and J lost 7 bases. There are 14 residues in the CDR3. Germline V gives CDR1 DFQATT, CDR2 SNEGSKA (reference sequence). The CDR3 coding sequence is TGCAGTGCTAGAGGCAGACAGGGTTACGTGACCCAGTACTTC. It codes for CSARGRQGYVTQYF.

This clonotype was seen once. The rearrangement joins TRBV2 to TRBJ2-5; D gene unclear. V lost 5 bases to trimming and J lost 1 base, with 14 bases between them. The CDR3 totals 15 residues. Per the germline V gene, CDR1 is SNHLY and CDR2 is FYNNEI. The chain's CDR3 is CASSLSEASQETQYF. The CDR3 DNA reads TGTGCCAGCAGTCTTTCTGAAGCTAGCCAAGAGACCCAGTACTTC.

This chain links TRBV2 with TRBJ2-7; tentatively, D is TRBD2 (5 bases). V dropped 6 bases and J dropped 2 bases, with 17 bases sitting between them. CDR3 size: 15 residues. CDR1 is SNHLY and CDR2 is FYNNEI in the germline V gene. The CDR3, as DNA: TGTGCCAGCAGCCAAGATCCCGGACTTCCCTACGAGCAGTACTTC. This sequence encodes CASSQDPGLPYEQYF.

This clonotype was seen a few times. The chain recombines TRBV20-1 with TRBJ2-7; 7 bases are a match to TRBD2. This CDR3 has 15 residues. The V gene's germline CDR1 is DFQATT and CDR2 SNEGSKA (reference sequence). CDR3 nucleotides: TGCAGCGAGATGGGGGGGGAGACCTTCCGAGGCGAGCAGTACTTC. Amino acid sequence: CSEMGGETFRGEQYF.

This clonotype has at least ten counts. This rearrangement joins TRBV7-9 to TRBJ1-3; D not resolved. This CDR3 has 12 amino acids. In germline, CDR1 is SEHNR, CDR2 FQNEAQ (reference sequence). V shed 1 base and J shed 8 bases, with 6 bases lying between them. The CDR3 loop is CASSLDDHTIYF. The CDR3 DNA reads TGTGCCAGCAGCTTAGACGATCACACCATATATTTT.

The V call is TRBV9, the J call TRBJ2-7, with D perhaps matching TRBD1 or TRBD2 (5 bases each). This CDR3 spans 16 amino acids. The ends were cut back, 0 bases at V and 2 bases at J, with 15 bases in the middle. Germline-derived CDR1 and CDR2 are SGDLS and YYNGEE. CDR3 coding DNA: TGTGCCAGCAGCGTAGGTTTGGGGGATAGTACCTACGAGCAGTACTTC. Protein product: CASSVGLGDSTYEQYF.

The rearrangement links TRBV15 to TRBJ2-7; 8 positions match TRBD2. The CDR3 loop spans 18 amino acids. Germline CDR1 reads LNHNV; CDR2 reads YYDKDF (reference sequence). With V trimmed by 2 bases and J by 0 bases, 12 bases remained unmatched. CDR3 amino acids: CATSRLGGGPTLSYEQYF. The CDR3 nucleotides are TGTGCCACCAGCAGACTGGGCGGGGGGCCGACCCTCTCCTACGAGCAGTACTTC.

This clonotype came up many times. This sequence joins TRBV24-1 and TRBJ1-5, with D uncertain. CDR3 size: 13 residues. Germline values: CDR1 KGHDR, CDR2 SFDVKD. Deletions cut 7 bases from V and 0 bases from J, with 6 bases between. The CDR3 nucleotides are TGTGCCACCAGCGGGGATAGCAATCAGCCCCAGCATTTT. Its protein is CATSGDSNQPQHF.

The chain joins TRBV7-2 to TRBJ2-5; 7 bases fit TRBD2. This CDR3 contains 15 residues. Germline values: CDR1 SGHTA, CDR2 FQGNSA. Trimming took 2 bases from V and 4 from J; bases not matched to a gene: 7. The CDR3 protein is CASSLRLTGGETQYF. CDR3 DNA: TGTGCCAGCAGCTTAAGACTAACGGGAGGAGAGACCCAGTACTTC. Complete variable domain (other parts from reference TRBV7-2 and TRBJ2-5): GAGVSQSPSNKVTEKGKDVELRCDPISGHTALYWYRQSLGQGLEFLIYFQGNSAPDKSGLPSDRFSAERTGGSVSTLTIQRTQQEDSAVYLCASSLRLTGGETQYFGPGTRLLVL.

This clonotype was seen ten or more times. This chain joins TRBV29-1 and TRBJ1-1, with a weak D call TRBD1 (6 bases). CDR1 and CDR2 (germline): SQVTM, ANQGSEA. This CDR3 region has 11 residues. Trimming stripped 7 bases from V and 4 bases from J, with 10 bases between. CDR3 bases: TGCAGCGCCTTCAGGGGCACTGAAGCTTTCTTT. It translates to CSAFRGTEAFF.

In its sample, this clonotype was seen a few times. The chain has TRBV25-1 and TRBJ2-2, with 7 bases that match TRBD2. This CDR3 has 14 residues. Germline V lookup: CDR1 MGHDK, CDR2 SYGVNS. Trimming at V came to 5 bases and at J to 6 bases, leaving 6 bases not matched to a gene. In nucleotides, the CDR3 is TGTGCCAGCAGTTCTAGCGGCGGATCCGGGGAGCTGTTTTTT. Translated: CASSSSGGSGELFF. The full variable domain, completed using reference TRBV25-1 and TRBJ2-2, is EADIYQTPRYLVIGTGKKITLECSQTMGHDKMYWYQQDPGMELHLIHYSYGVNSTEKGDLSSESTVSRIRTEHFPLTLESARPSHTSQYLCASSSSGGSGELFFGEGSRLTVL.